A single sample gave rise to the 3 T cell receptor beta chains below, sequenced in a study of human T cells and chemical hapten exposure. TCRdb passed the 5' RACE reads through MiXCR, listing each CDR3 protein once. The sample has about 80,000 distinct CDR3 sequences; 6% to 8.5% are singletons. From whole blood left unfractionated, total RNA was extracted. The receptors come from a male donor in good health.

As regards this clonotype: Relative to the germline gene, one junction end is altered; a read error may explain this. The CDR3 DNA follows: TGCAGTGCTAGAGATTGGCGGGGTAACTATGGCGACACCTTC. It is translated as CSARDWRGNYGDTF. V usage is TRBV20-1 and J usage is TRBJ1-2; D gene uncertain. Germline V gene data show CDR1 as DFQATT and CDR2 as SNEGSKA (reference sequence). The CDR3 sequence is 14 residues long.

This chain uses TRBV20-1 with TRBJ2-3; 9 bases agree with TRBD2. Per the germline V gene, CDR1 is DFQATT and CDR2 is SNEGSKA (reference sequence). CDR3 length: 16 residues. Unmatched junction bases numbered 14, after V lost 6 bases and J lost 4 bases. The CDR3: CSATHPNGLASDTQYF. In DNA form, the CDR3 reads TGCAGTGCAACGCATCCCAACGGACTAGCGTCAGATACGCAGTATTTT.

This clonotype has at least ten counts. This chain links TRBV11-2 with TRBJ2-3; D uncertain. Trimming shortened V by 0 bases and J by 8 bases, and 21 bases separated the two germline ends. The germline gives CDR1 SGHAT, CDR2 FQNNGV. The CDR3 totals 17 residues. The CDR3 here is CASSLDSSSTRSATQYF. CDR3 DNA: TGTGCCAGCAGCTTAGACAGCAGCTCTACCAGGTCAGCTACGCAGTATTTT. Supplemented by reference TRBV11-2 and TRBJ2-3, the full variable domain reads EAGVAQSPRYKIIEKRQSVAFWCNPISGHATLYWYQQILGQGPKLLIQFQNNGVVDDSQLPKDRFSAERLKGVDSTLKIQPAKLEDSAVYLCASSLDSSSTRSATQYFGPGTRLTVL.